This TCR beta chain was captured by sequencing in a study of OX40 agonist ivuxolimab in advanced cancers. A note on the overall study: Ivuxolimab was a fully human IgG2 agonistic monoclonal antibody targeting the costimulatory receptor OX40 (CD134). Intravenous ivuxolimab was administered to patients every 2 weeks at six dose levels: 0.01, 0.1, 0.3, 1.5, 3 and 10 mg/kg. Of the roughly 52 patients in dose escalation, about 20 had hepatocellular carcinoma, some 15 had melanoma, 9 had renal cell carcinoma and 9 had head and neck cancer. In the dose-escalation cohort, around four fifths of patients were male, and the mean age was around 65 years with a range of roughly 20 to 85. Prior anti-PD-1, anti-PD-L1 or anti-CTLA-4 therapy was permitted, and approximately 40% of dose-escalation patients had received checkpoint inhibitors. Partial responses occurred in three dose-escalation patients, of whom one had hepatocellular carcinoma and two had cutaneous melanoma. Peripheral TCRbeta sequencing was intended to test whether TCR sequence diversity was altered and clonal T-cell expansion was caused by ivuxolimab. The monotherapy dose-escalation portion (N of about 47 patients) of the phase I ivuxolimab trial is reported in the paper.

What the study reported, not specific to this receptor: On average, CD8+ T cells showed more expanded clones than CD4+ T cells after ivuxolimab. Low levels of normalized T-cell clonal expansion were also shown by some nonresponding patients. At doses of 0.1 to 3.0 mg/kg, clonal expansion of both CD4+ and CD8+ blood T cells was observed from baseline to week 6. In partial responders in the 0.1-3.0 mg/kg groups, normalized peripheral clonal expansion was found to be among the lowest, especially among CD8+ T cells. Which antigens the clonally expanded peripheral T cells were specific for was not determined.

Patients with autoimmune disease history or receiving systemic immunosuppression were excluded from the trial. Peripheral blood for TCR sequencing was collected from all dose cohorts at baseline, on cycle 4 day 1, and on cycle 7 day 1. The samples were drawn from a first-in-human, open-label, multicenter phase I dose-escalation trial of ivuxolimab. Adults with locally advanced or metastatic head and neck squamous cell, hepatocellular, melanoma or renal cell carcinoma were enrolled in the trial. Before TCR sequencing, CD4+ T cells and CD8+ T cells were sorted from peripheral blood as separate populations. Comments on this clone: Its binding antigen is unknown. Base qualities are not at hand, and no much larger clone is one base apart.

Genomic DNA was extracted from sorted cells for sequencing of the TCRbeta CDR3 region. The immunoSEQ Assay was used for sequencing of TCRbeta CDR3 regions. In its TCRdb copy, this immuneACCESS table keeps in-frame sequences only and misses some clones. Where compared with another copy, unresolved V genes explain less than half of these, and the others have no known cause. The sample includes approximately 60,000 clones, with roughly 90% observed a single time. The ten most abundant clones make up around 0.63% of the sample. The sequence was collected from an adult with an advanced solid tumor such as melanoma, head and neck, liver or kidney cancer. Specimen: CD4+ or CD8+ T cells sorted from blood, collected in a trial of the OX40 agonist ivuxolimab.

The bases read TGTGCCAGCAGTGAAGGCGGGGGTAGGATATATACGCAGTATTTT. This is translated as CASSEGGGRIYTQYF. The chain is made from TRBV6-1 and TRBJ2-3; TRBD2 fits 7 bases in the junction. Trimming takes 1 base off V and 7 bases off J; junction bases not matched to a gene: 8. The CDR3 covers 15 residues, taking in both the cysteine and the phenylalanine. Only the CDR3 region is kept as DNA, spanning 45 bases read in frame from base 1. CDR1 MNHNS and CDR2 SASEGT are derived from the germline V gene.